Described below is a single T cell receptor (beta chain) sequence and its context. Its antigen remains undetermined. No base-level quality is on record; no much larger clone is a single base apart. The library relied on the immunoSEQ multiplex PCR assay. For the multiplex PCR, a mixture combining 60 forward primers for TCR Vbeta segments and 13 reverse primers for TCR Jbeta segments was used. A multiplex PCR assay on genomic DNA amplified the CDR3 region of rearranged TCR beta genes. On the Illumina HiSeq System, the amplified TCR beta libraries were sequenced as 87-base-pair reads. The authors processed their data as follows. A later analysis counted about 82 million unique TCR beta chains across the 666 repertoires, and around 12 million of these chains were shared by at least two donors. To remove PCR and sequencing errors, raw reads were error-corrected and collapsed into unique sequences using a nearest-neighbor algorithm that merged closely related sequences. To assign V, D and J gene segments, CDR3 sequences were aligned to IMGT reference sequences. Each retained sequence needed at least a six-nucleotide match to both a V gene segment and a J gene segment. A rearrangement counted as productive if the CDR3 had no stop codons and remained in frame with V and J, and every other rearrangement counted as non-productive. Following IMGT convention, CDR3 was defined as the stretch from the second conserved V-encoded cysteine to the conserved J-encoded phenylalanine. The earlier analysis of about 530 of the donors excluded any sequence lacking an unambiguous match to a single V gene segment. An earlier analysis of over 450 of the donors classified V segments as functional when productive rearrangements were above 56.7% and as segregating when the standard deviation between donors was above 5%. A statistical classification framework was built to diagnose cytomegalovirus status from the catalog of TCR beta chain sequences. In a later analysis, TCR nucleotide sequences were compared against IMGT/GENE-DB human TR gene sequences so that V and J genes could be assigned. In a later analysis, CDR3 sequences and most-parsimonious VDJ recombination scenarios were assigned using the TCRdist pipeline. In a later analysis, each TCR beta chain was defined by its CDR3 amino acid sequence together with its V-gene family, and reads without a unique V-gene family were excluded. To address suspected cross-contamination and a sequencing artifact, a later analysis removed 592 highly shared, low-generation-probability nucleotide sequences. In a later analysis, a clonal expansion index was calculated for each public chain from normalized within-repertoire ranks of inferred template counts. In a later analysis, generation probabilities were computed using a VDJ recombination model fitted to out-of-frame rearrangements, and the results were checked against IGoR. In a later analysis, TCR-TCR, TCR-HLA and TCR-CMV co-occurrence was scored with hypergeometric tests, and a repertoire-size bias correction was applied to TCR pairs. False discovery rates were estimated in a later analysis by permuting HLA or CMV assignments 20 times. In a later analysis, co-occurring TCRs were grouped with DBSCAN, and TCRdist sequence similarity was added when clustering was performed within HLA-allele-positive subsets. Repertoires with fewer than 30,000 or more than 120,000 public chains, plus five repertoires with anomalous nucleotide sharing, were excluded from co-occurrence clustering. Entries here come from immuneACCESS through TCRdb and include only in-frame sequences with V and J called. Some clones fail to appear in such tables; in the studies checked, an unresolved V gene covers under half of the shortfall, and the cause of the remainder is unknown. V, J and clone size are taken as reported in that table, and D and trimming were inferred from the DNA itself. Here the sample has some 85,000 clones; roughly 84% occur a single time. Around 2.3% of the sample is held by the ten biggest clonotypes.

The data stem from a study of cytomegalovirus exposure and HLA in healthy donors (TCRdb year 2017). The study in broad terms: According to an earlier analysis of a few hundred of the donors, 150 million to 200 million T cells yielded 95 million to 140 million unique TCR beta sequences and less than 300 Gb of sequence data. Roughly 300 gigabases of sequencing data and around 80 million unique TCR sequences made up an early release that covered several hundred HLA-typed donors. Of the roughly 410 genotyped donors, more than 75% were placed in the genetic ancestry cluster associated with self-reported Caucasian donors. The study aimed to test whether cataloging public T cell receptors could reveal signatures of past pathogen exposure. The study used immunosequencing to profile the T cell repertoires of 600 to 850 subjects and linked those repertoires to cytomegalovirus serostatus. Besides the first cohort of 550 to 750 subjects, a separate validation cohort made up of over 100 different subjects was used. To predict cytomegalovirus infection status, the study combined high-throughput TCR immunosequencing, statistical association of individual TCRs with disease status, and machine learning. A later analysis re-examined previously published TCR beta repertoires from over 500 donors and added high-resolution HLA genotyping to investigate patterns of TCR occurrence. The later analysis used no new phenotypic data to find candidate immune exposures, relying instead on TCR beta sequences and their occurrence across donors. An earlier analysis of around 580 of the donors used high-throughput TCR beta sequencing to judge whether each TCR beta V gene segment behaved as functional or pseudogenic. Donor age, sex, ethnicity and CMV serostatus were compiled together with the repertoire data. In a later genetic analysis, genome-wide SNP genotypes for about three fifths of the roughly 670 donors were used, and that subset was treated as a discovery cohort. All discovery cohort repertoires had been generated using a single sequencing platform. HLA typing included class I and class II loci at four-digit resolution. The number of typed donors differed by locus: about 620-630 for A, B, C, DRB1 and DQB1; 522 for DQA1; some 610 for DPA1; and around 450 for DPB1. Five DR-DQ haplotypes were handled as single units for association and clustering because linkage in the cohort was strong. Among about 370 genotyped donors of the cohort, an average of about 220,000 unique TCR beta nucleotide sequences was sequenced per donor, of which about 19% were non-productive. Overall results and qualifications from the work: While some public TCRs were present in many individuals, most TCR sequences turned up only very rarely across donors. The authors suggested that the approach could potentially be extended to other disease states and immunological phenotypes. Only TCR beta chains were sequenced in this cohort, and the absence of alpha or paired-chain data limited detectable features. A total of 150 or so TCR beta chains were listed by the study as associated with cytomegalovirus. According to a later analysis, most CMV-associated TCR beta chains appeared to be HLA-restricted, and the HLA associations seemed to be driven largely by CMV exposure. In a later analysis, TCR association rates were found to vary across HLA loci, with the most associated TCRs seen for DRB1 alleles and the fewest for HLA-C alleles. At a false discovery rate of 0.05, a later analysis linked 15,000 to 20,000 TCR beta sequences to specific HLA alleles. Linkage disequilibrium might explain the correlated functional status among segregating V segments, but an unknown experimental factor could not be ruled out. Compared with the roughly 600-donor mean, donors in an Asian-associated ancestry cluster had fewer N-insertions in productive TCRs, according to a later genetic analysis. Presence/absence analyses assumed roughly uniform sequencing depth across donors, an assumption that may not hold. Cytomegalovirus status was reported to be diagnosed by the classifier with high specificity and sensitivity in both the original and validation cohorts. In vitro tests confirmed that a few of the cytomegalovirus-associated TCR beta chains recognize cytomegalovirus antigens. A group of highly shared sequence variants was considered likely to be a technical artifact of the sequencing pipeline. According to a later analysis, parvovirus B19, influenza, CMV and Epstein-Barr virus appeared linked to several top co-occurrence clusters. For the cohort, immune exposure information was limited to CMV serostatus. The earlier analysis of approximately 540 of the donors excluded seventeen rarely observed V segments, including chromosome 9 orphons, because counts were too low. A further reported finding was that TCR beta sequences accurately predicted the HLA-A and HLA-B alleles for most subjects in the first cohort. Because HLA typing was unavailable for some donors at each locus, only the typed subset was used in association tests. A later analysis found that HLA-associated TCR beta chains were more clonally expanded and had lower generation probabilities than equally common non-associated chains. Strong co-occurrence of HLA alleles, especially DR and DQ, made assigning TCR associations to individual alleles difficult. In an earlier analysis of 587 of the donors, most TCR beta V segments appeared in productive rearrangements about 90% or about 30% of the time, broadly matching IMGT annotations. In a later genetic analysis, a missense DCLRE1C variant was associated with V-gene and J-gene trimming of TCR beta chains, and the association was replicated in an independent cohort. Some IMGT-functional V segments, including TRBV6-2 and TRBV6-3, could not be distinguished by the 87-base-pair reads and were therefore excluded.

The cohort was made up of under 800 healthy bone marrow donors. At the time of sampling, all cohort members were nominally healthy, though unrecorded immune exposures were likely present. The donor tested CMV seronegative and was one of the 352 seronegative cohort members. A peripheral blood sample was provided by each donor, and peripheral blood mononuclear cells were used for TCR beta sequencing. Genomic DNA was extracted from the blood cell samples with the Qiagen DNeasy Blood Extraction Kit. Reading from cysteine to phenylalanine, the CDR3 counts 19 amino acids. Only CDR3 DNA is held: 57 bases, read in frame from base 1. The germline V end is reduced by 3 bases and the J end by 6 bases; junction bases left unmatched: 17. Via the germline V gene, CDR1 is SGDLS and CDR2 YYNGEE.

The chain is encoded by TRBV9 joined to TRBJ2-3; the junction holds 12 bases that match TRBD2. The sequence was collected from a man between 18 and 35 years old in good health and CMV-seronegative. The sequencing input was PBMCs. The DNA sequence reads TGTGCCAGCAGCGGGAGTTTGGGCCGACTAGCGGGAGTGGGGGATACGCAGTATTTT. This encodes CASSGSLGRLAGVGDTQYF.